These 13 T cell receptor beta chains came from one sample sequenced in a study of blood T cell repertoires in COVID-19. Clones were read by immunoSEQ multiplex PCR, and TCRdb kept only the in-frame ones, dropping some. The sample holds some 450,000 clones, approximately 90% seen once. Sequencing was done on a sample of peripheral blood. These receptors were collected from a young man with COVID-19, enrolled during active disease.

The chain employs TRBV24-1 and TRBJ1-1; 10 bases match TRBD1. This CDR3 contains 16 residues. Germline CDR1 is KGHDR and CDR2 is SFDVKD. V lost 6 bases, J lost 1 base, and 7 bases stayed unmatched. The CDR3 loop is CATSNRDRGGNTEAFF. The DNA of the CDR3 is TGTGCCACCAGTAACCGGGACAGGGGAGGGAACACTGAAGCTTTCTTT.

The genes are TRBV5-1 and TRBJ2-1; 8 bases fit TRBD2. This CDR3 has 15 amino acids. The junction had 12 bases not matched to a gene; V was cut back by 4 bases and J by 9 bases. The germline CDR1 and CDR2 sequences are SGHRS and YFSETQ. The CDR3 sequence is CASSPPGGPNLEQFF. The CDR3 nucleotides are TGCGCCAGCAGCCCCCCGGGGGGGCCTAACCTTGAGCAGTTCTTC.

V gene TRBV3-1 (or the pseudogene TRBV3-2) combines with J gene TRBJ2-3; 7 positions agree with TRBD1. Germline CDR1 LGHDT, CDR2 YNNKEL (reference sequence). Germline trimming cut 2 bases from V and 4 bases from J; bases unmatched to any gene: 3. This CDR3 contains 14 residues. CDR3 coding DNA: TGTGCCAGCAGCCAAAGACAGGGCCCAGATACGCAGTATTTT. Translation gives CASSQRQGPDTQYF.

The chain is built from TRBV2 and TRBJ1-5, with D possibly being TRBD1 (5 bases). This CDR3 region has 12 residues. Trimming left V 6 bases short and J 10 bases short, with 13 bases between. Per the germline V gene, CDR1 is SNHLY and CDR2 is FYNNEI. DNA of the CDR3: TGTGCCAGCAGAGCACAGGTTGCTCCCCAGCATTTT. Protein sequence: CASRAQVAPQHF. Supplemented by reference TRBV2 and TRBJ1-5, the full variable domain reads EPEVTQTPSHQVTQMGQEVILRCVPISNHLYFYWYRQILGQKVEFLVSFYNNEISEKSEIFDDQFSVERPDGSNFTLKIRSTKLEDSAMYFCASRAQVAPQHFGDGTRLSIL.

This clone was seen once. V usage is TRBV6-2 or TRBV6-3 and J usage is TRBJ2-5; the D gene is possibly TRBD1 (6 bases). Trimming pared 6 bases from V and 0 bases from J, leaving 14 bases between. Germline assignment: CDR1 MNHEY and CDR2 SVGEGT. This CDR3 contains 15 residues. The CDR3 sequence: CASSDRTEYQETQYF. The CDR3 DNA is TGTGCCAGCAGCGATCGGACAGAATACCAAGAGACCCAGTACTTC.

The chain has TRBV7-8 and TRBJ2-5; 9 bases align to TRBD1. This CDR3 comprises 14 residues. Germline lookup yields CDR1 SGHVS and CDR2 FQNEAQ. V was clipped by 5 bases and J by 4 bases; unmatched bases: 5. Here the CDR3 DNA reads TGTGCCAGCAGCCCGAGGGACAGGGCAGAGACCCAGTACTTC. Translated: CASSPRDRAETQYF.

A few counts support this clone. In DNA, the CDR3 is TGTGCCAGCAGCGTAGAGGGACAGCCTTCCTACGAGCAGTACTTC. Protein product: CASSVEGQPSYEQYF. J is TRBJ2-7 and V is TRBV9, with 7 bases lining up with TRBD1. V lost 0 bases and J lost 1; bases outside the gene matches: 4. The CDR3 has 15 residues. The germline CDR1 and CDR2 sequences are SGDLS and YYNGEE.

The rearrangement uses TRBV11-3 and TRBJ2-1, with 9 bases fitting TRBD2. CDR3 length: 15 residues. Germline assignment: CDR1 SGHNT and CDR2 YENEEA. Trimming cost V 4 bases and J 11 bases; bases outside gene matches: 12. The CDR3 nucleotides are TGTGCCAGCAGCTCTAGGACTAGCGATCTGAATAAGCAGTTCTTC. Translating it yields CASSSRTSDLNKQFF.

The rearrangement uses TRBV13 and TRBJ2-7; tentatively, D is TRBD2 (6 bases). Germline V gives CDR1 PRHDT, CDR2 FYEKMQ (reference sequence). With 5 bases removed from V and 9 bases from J, the gap between germline ends came to 20 bases. This CDR3 is 14 amino acids long. The CDR3 protein is CASSKRNGRSGQYF. In DNA form, the CDR3 reads TGTGCCAGCAGCAAACGGAACGGGAGATCGGGGCAGTACTTC.

V gene TRBV12-3 or TRBV12-4 combines with J gene TRBJ2-7, with D maybe TRBD1 (5 bases). This CDR3 has 12 residues. The V gene lost 1 base and the J gene lost 5 bases, with 6 bases spanning the gap. The CDR3, as DNA: TGTGCCAGCAGTTTAGGGGGCCACGAGCAGTACTTC. Its translation: CASSLGGHEQYF.

The gene calls are TRBV19 and TRBJ2-4, with D possibly being TRBD1 (5 bases). The germline gives CDR1 LNHDA, CDR2 SQIVND (reference sequence). CDR3 size: 16 residues. V gave up 5 bases and J gave up 1 base, with 15 bases separating them. CDR3 bases: TGTGCCAGTAGTGTCCTTCAAGGGGTCGCCAAAAACATTCAGTACTTC. Protein product: CASSVLQGVAKNIQYF.

The rearrangement links TRBV7-8 to TRBJ1-1, with D possibly being TRBD1 (6 bases). V lost 6 bases and J lost 0, with 11 bases in between. The CDR3 has 14 residues. Germline CDR1 reads SGHVS; CDR2 reads FQNEAQ. CDR3 protein: CASRYTGLNTEAFF. In DNA form, the CDR3 reads TGTGCCAGCAGATATACAGGGTTGAACACTGAAGCTTTCTTT.

This chain uses TRBV18 with TRBJ2-3, with TRBD2 identical over 7 bases. With 3 bases clipped from V and 2 bases from J, the junction kept 8 bases outside the gene matches. This CDR3 comprises 16 residues. Germline CDR1 is KGHSH and CDR2 is LQKENI. CDR3: CASSPLAAGLTDTQYF. The DNA of the CDR3 is TGTGCCAGCTCACCCCTAGCGGCTGGGCTCACAGATACGCAGTATTTT.